The rows below give T cell receptor beta chains drawn from one sample of a study of blood T cell repertoires in COVID-19. Clones were sequenced by immunoSEQ multiplex PCR, and TCRdb holds only the in-frame ones, with some missing. The sample lists about 200,000 clones, roughly 90% occurring once. Sequencing input: peripheral blood. Receptors originate from a woman aged 45-60 years with acute or convalescent COVID-19. Both conserved end residues are part of each CDR3. Each record gives: D gene, V gene, clone size, J gene, CDR3 DNA, CDR3 protein. The D gene is left open where the match is weak. Only part of the rows carry a size: once, few, many, or a class if the clone is expanded.

d_call: TRBD2; v_call: TRBV7-6; clone_size: few; j_call: TRBJ2-1; cdr3_nt: TGTGCCAGCAGCTTGAAAAACCCCGTAGGGCTAGCGGATCTAAGCTCCTACAATGAGCAGTTCTTC; cdr3_aa: CASSLKNPVGLADLSSYNEQFF
d_call: NA; v_call: TRBV11-2; clone_size: once; j_call: TRBJ2-1; cdr3_nt: TGTGCCAGCAGCAAAGAGGGACTGAACAATGAGCAGTTCTTC; cdr3_aa: CASSKEGLNNEQFF
d_call: TRBD2; v_call: TRBV28; clone_size: once; j_call: TRBJ2-5; cdr3_nt: TGTGCCAGCATCCGTAGCGGGGGGGAGACCCAGTACTTC; cdr3_aa: CASIRSGGETQYF
d_call: NA; v_call: TRBV6-5; clone_size: NA; j_call: TRBJ1-2; cdr3_nt: TGTGCCAGCAGCCCACAGGGAGGGGGCTACACCTTC; cdr3_aa: CASSPQGGGYTF
d_call: TRBD2; v_call: TRBV11-2; clone_size: NA; j_call: TRBJ2-1; cdr3_nt: TGTGCCAGCAGCGCCGGGACTAGCCAGTTCTTC; cdr3_aa: CASSAGTSQFF
d_call: TRBD1; v_call: TRBV6-6; clone_size: NA; j_call: TRBJ2-2; cdr3_nt: TGTGCCAGCCGTCAGGGGGAGTGGGAGCTGTTTTTT; cdr3_aa: CASRQGEWELFF
d_call: NA; v_call: TRBV7-9; clone_size: few; j_call: TRBJ2-1; cdr3_nt: TGTGCCAGCAGCTACGCCGACTATGAGCAGTTCTTC; cdr3_aa: CASSYADYEQFF
d_call: TRBD1; v_call: TRBV18; clone_size: NA; j_call: TRBJ1-1; cdr3_nt: TGTGCCAGCTCACTAGGGACAGGGACTAACACTGAAGCTTTCTTT; cdr3_aa: CASSLGTGTNTEAFF
d_call: TRBD2; v_call: TRBV27; clone_size: NA; j_call: TRBJ2-5; cdr3_nt: TGTGCCAGCAGTCTAACTCCGGGACTAGCGGGTATAGAGACCCAGTACTTC; cdr3_aa: CASSLTPGLAGIETQYF
d_call: NA; v_call: TRBV12-3/TRBV12-4; clone_size: NA; j_call: TRBJ2-7; cdr3_nt: TGTGCCAGCAGGGATCTAGCCGAGCAGTACTTC; cdr3_aa: CASRDLAEQYF
d_call: NA; v_call: TRBV11-3; clone_size: NA; j_call: TRBJ2-3; cdr3_nt: TGTGCCAGCAGCCCCGTAGGCGGGGACGGCCCAGATACGCAGTATTTT; cdr3_aa: CASSPVGGDGPDTQYF
d_call: NA; v_call: TRBV5-1; clone_size: NA; j_call: TRBJ2-7; cdr3_nt: TGCGCCAGCAGCTTGGGCCAGATACCCTACGAGCAGTACTTC; cdr3_aa: CASSLGQIPYEQYF
d_call: NA; v_call: TRBV12-5; clone_size: NA; j_call: TRBJ1-1; cdr3_nt: TGTGCTAGTGGCTGGAACACTGAAGCTTTCTTT; cdr3_aa: CASGWNTEAFF
d_call: TRBD2; v_call: TRBV5-1; clone_size: once; j_call: TRBJ2-1; cdr3_nt: TGCGCCAGCAGCTTAATATGGACTAGCGGGATTGAGCAGTTCTTC; cdr3_aa: CASSLIWTSGIEQFF
d_call: NA; v_call: TRBV12-3/TRBV12-4; clone_size: NA; j_call: TRBJ2-1; cdr3_nt: TGTGCCAGCAGCCCTCAGTACAATGAGCAGTTCTTC; cdr3_aa: CASSPQYNEQFF
d_call: TRBD1; v_call: TRBV6-7; clone_size: NA; j_call: TRBJ1-6; cdr3_nt: TGTGCCAGCAGAAAAAAGGGACAGGCCCATAATTCACCCCTCCACTTT; cdr3_aa: CASRKKGQAHNSPLHF
d_call: TRBD1; v_call: TRBV24-1; clone_size: NA; j_call: TRBJ1-1; cdr3_nt: TGTGCCACCGGGGGACAGCACAACACTGAAGCTTTCTTT; cdr3_aa: CATGGQHNTEAFF
d_call: TRBD2; v_call: TRBV25-1; clone_size: NA; j_call: TRBJ2-1; cdr3_nt: TGTGCCAGCAGTGAATCGGGGGGGTTTGAGCAGTTCTTC; cdr3_aa: CASSESGGFEQFF
d_call: NA; v_call: TRBV11-3; clone_size: once; j_call: TRBJ1-2; cdr3_nt: TGTGCCAGCAGCCCCGGACAGCCCTATGGCTACACCTTC; cdr3_aa: CASSPGQPYGYTF
d_call: TRBD1; v_call: TRBV6-2/TRBV6-3; clone_size: NA; j_call: TRBJ1-6; cdr3_nt: TGTGCCAGCAGTCTCCTGGACAGGGGGAATTCACCCCTCCACTTT; cdr3_aa: CASSLLDRGNSPLHF
d_call: NA; v_call: TRBV4-1; clone_size: few; j_call: TRBJ1-6; cdr3_nt: TGCGCCAGCAGCCAAGCCCCGGACAGTTTTATACATTCACCCCTCCACTTT; cdr3_aa: CASSQAPDSFIHSPLHF
d_call: NA; v_call: TRBV5-6; clone_size: few; j_call: TRBJ1-1; cdr3_nt: TGTGCCAGCAGCTCTTGGGGGGGCGGCACTGAAGCTTTCTTT; cdr3_aa: CASSSWGGGTEAFF
d_call: TRBD2; v_call: TRBV5-4; clone_size: NA; j_call: TRBJ2-2; cdr3_nt: TGTGCCAGCAGCTTGGAAGGGCGGGGGACCGGGGAGCTGTTTTTT; cdr3_aa: CASSLEGRGTGELFF
d_call: TRBD1; v_call: TRBV9; clone_size: NA; j_call: TRBJ2-5; cdr3_nt: TGTGCCAGCAGCACGACAGGGGTAGGGGGGACCCAGTACTTC; cdr3_aa: CASSTTGVGGTQYF
d_call: NA; v_call: TRBV6-5; clone_size: once; j_call: TRBJ2-7; cdr3_nt: TGTGCCAGCAGTCCCCGAGGGGGCTCCTACGAGCAGTACTTC; cdr3_aa: CASSPRGGSYEQYF
d_call: NA; v_call: TRBV7-6; clone_size: NA; j_call: TRBJ2-7; cdr3_nt: TGTGCCAGCAGCTTGGGGACATTCTCCTACGAGCAGTACTTC; cdr3_aa: CASSLGTFSYEQYF
d_call: TRBD1; v_call: TRBV18; clone_size: NA; j_call: TRBJ2-7; cdr3_nt: TGTGCCAGCTCAGGACCGACAGGGGGATCCTACGAGCAGTACTTC; cdr3_aa: CASSGPTGGSYEQYF
d_call: NA; v_call: TRBV30; clone_size: NA; j_call: TRBJ1-5; cdr3_nt: TGTGCCTGGAGGCCACACTTTCCAGGGGGCAATCAGCCCCAGCATTTT; cdr3_aa: CAWRPHFPGGNQPQHF
d_call: NA; v_call: TRBV3-1/TRBV3-2; clone_size: NA; j_call: TRBJ2-3; cdr3_nt: TGTGCCAGCAGCCCGAGCGGGCTCACGGATACGCAGTATTTT; cdr3_aa: CASSPSGLTDTQYF
d_call: NA; v_call: TRBV9; clone_size: NA; j_call: TRBJ1-1; cdr3_nt: TGTGCCAGCAGCGGTCTGGTCTCAAGGGGTGAAACTGAAGCTTTCTTT; cdr3_aa: CASSGLVSRGETEAFF
d_call: TRBD2; v_call: TRBV24-1; clone_size: NA; j_call: TRBJ2-1; cdr3_nt: TGTGCCACCAGTGATTCAACCTCCGGGACTAGCGGCTACAATGAGCAGTTCTTC; cdr3_aa: CATSDSTSGTSGYNEQFF
d_call: NA; v_call: TRBV5-1; clone_size: NA; j_call: TRBJ1-2; cdr3_nt: TGCGCCAGCGCCGGACAAGATACTAACTATGGCTACACCTTC; cdr3_aa: CASAGQDTNYGYTF
d_call: NA; v_call: TRBV3-1/TRBV3-2; clone_size: NA; j_call: TRBJ1-2; cdr3_nt: TGTGCCAGCAGCCAAGATCCGCGAACGGACTATGGCTACACCTTC; cdr3_aa: CASSQDPRTDYGYTF
d_call: TRBD2; v_call: TRBV13; clone_size: NA; j_call: TRBJ2-7; cdr3_nt: TGTGCCAGCAGCTGGGGGGGGACTGGCCTCTACGAGCAGTACTTC; cdr3_aa: CASSWGGTGLYEQYF
d_call: NA; v_call: TRBV5-6; clone_size: NA; j_call: TRBJ2-4; cdr3_nt: TGTGCCAGCAGCTTTGTCAGCAAAAACATTCAGTACTTC; cdr3_aa: CASSFVSKNIQYF
d_call: TRBD1; v_call: TRBV10-3; clone_size: NA; j_call: TRBJ1-3; cdr3_nt: TGTGCCATCAGTGCAGGGGGCGCAGGAAACACCATATATTTT; cdr3_aa: CAISAGGAGNTIYF
d_call: TRBD2; v_call: TRBV7-9; clone_size: NA; j_call: TRBJ2-2; cdr3_nt: TGTGCCAGCAGCTTCCCCGGGACTAGCGACACCGGGGAGCTGTTTTTT; cdr3_aa: CASSFPGTSDTGELFF
d_call: TRBD1; v_call: TRBV3-1/TRBV3-2; clone_size: NA; j_call: TRBJ1-1; cdr3_nt: TGTGCCAGCAGCCAAGCCGGGACAGGGAACACTGAAGCTTTCTTT; cdr3_aa: CASSQAGTGNTEAFF
d_call: TRBD2; v_call: TRBV5-1; clone_size: NA; j_call: TRBJ2-5; cdr3_nt: TGCGCCAGCAGCTTGTATACAGCGGGGTTAGAGACCCAGTACTTC; cdr3_aa: CASSLYTAGLETQYF
d_call: NA; v_call: TRBV6-1; clone_size: NA; j_call: TRBJ1-1; cdr3_nt: TGTGCCAGCAGTGAAAGAGGACAGAACACTGAAGCTTTCTTT; cdr3_aa: CASSERGQNTEAFF
d_call: TRBD1; v_call: TRBV4-3; clone_size: once; j_call: TRBJ2-7; cdr3_nt: TGCGCCAGCAGCCAAGGGACAGGGGACGAGCAGTACTTC; cdr3_aa: CASSQGTGDEQYF
d_call: TRBD1; v_call: TRBV6-6; clone_size: NA; j_call: TRBJ1-2; cdr3_nt: TGTGCCAGCAGTTACGACAGGGGACTCTATGGCTACACCTTC; cdr3_aa: CASSYDRGLYGYTF
d_call: NA; v_call: TRBV5-1; clone_size: NA; j_call: TRBJ2-1; cdr3_nt: TGCGCCAGCAGCTTTGACATGGCCTCGGGGAATGAGCAGTTCTTC; cdr3_aa: CASSFDMASGNEQFF
d_call: NA; v_call: TRBV27; clone_size: NA; j_call: TRBJ1-2; cdr3_nt: TGTGCCAGCAGCCCAGGGATTAGCTATGGCTACACCTTC; cdr3_aa: CASSPGISYGYTF
d_call: TRBD1; v_call: TRBV2; clone_size: NA; j_call: TRBJ1-2; cdr3_nt: TGTGCCAGCAGAATAGGACAGGGGCATGGCTACACCTTC; cdr3_aa: CASRIGQGHGYTF
d_call: NA; v_call: TRBV29-1; clone_size: few; j_call: TRBJ1-4; cdr3_nt: TGCAGCGTCCAGGGACTAGATGAAAAACTGTTTTTT; cdr3_aa: CSVQGLDEKLFF
d_call: TRBD1; v_call: TRBV11-3; clone_size: NA; j_call: TRBJ2-2; cdr3_nt: TGTGCCAGCAGCCGGGGTCCAGGGGGCAGTGGCACCGGGGAGCTGTTTTTT; cdr3_aa: CASSRGPGGSGTGELFF
d_call: TRBD1; v_call: TRBV12-3/TRBV12-4; clone_size: NA; j_call: TRBJ1-5; cdr3_nt: TGTGCCAGCAGTTTGACAGGGGGTCAGCCCCAGCATTTT; cdr3_aa: CASSLTGGQPQHF
d_call: TRBD1; v_call: TRBV18; clone_size: NA; j_call: TRBJ1-2; cdr3_nt: TGTGCCAGCTCACCAAACAGGGGCTATGGCTACACCTTC; cdr3_aa: CASSPNRGYGYTF
d_call: NA; v_call: TRBV11-3; clone_size: NA; j_call: TRBJ1-1; cdr3_nt: TGTGCCAGCAGCTCTAACAGGGACACTGAAGCTTTCTTT; cdr3_aa: CASSSNRDTEAFF
d_call: NA; v_call: TRBV6-5; clone_size: NA; j_call: TRBJ1-6; cdr3_nt: TGTGCCAGCAGCCAGGAAACAGATAATTCACCCCTCCACTTT; cdr3_aa: CASSQETDNSPLHF
d_call: NA; v_call: TRBV5-8; clone_size: NA; j_call: TRBJ1-4; cdr3_nt: TGTGCCAGCGCTTGGAGAGGTCTAAGCTGGGTTAATGAAAAACTGTTTTTT; cdr3_aa: CASAWRGLSWVNEKLFF
d_call: TRBD1; v_call: TRBV5-1; clone_size: NA; j_call: TRBJ2-5; cdr3_nt: TGCGCCAGCAGCCTAGACCAGGGGGCTGGAGAGACCCAGTACTTC; cdr3_aa: CASSLDQGAGETQYF